This T cell receptor beta chain originates from a study of tumor and adjacent non-tumor tissue in lung cancer. The library came from three nested PCR rounds adapted from ARM-PCR protocols. One entry per CDR3 protein, called by TCRdb with MiXCR from the multiplex PCR reads. The data hold 48,000 or so distinct CDR3 sequences, with under 75% observed a single time. In regard to this clonotype: What it recognizes is unknown. Since a much larger clone is just one base distant, this may be a read error.

Study conclusions and caveats: Normal lung showed higher cumulative top 100 clone frequency than tumor. Shorter survival was associated with higher TCR diversity in tumors. Tumor tissue had significantly higher TCR diversity than normal lung.

No cell sorting was done before RNA was extracted from the tissue. Distant lung tissue was collected more than 3 cm away from the tumor edge. Germline-derived CDR1 and CDR2 are SGHAT and FQNNGV. The V end was cut by 4 bases, the J end by 5 bases, with 14 bases between. The CDR3 loop spans 14 amino acids. V is TRBV11-2 and J is TRBJ2-5; TRBD2 might be the D (6 bases). Specimen: distant non-tumor lung tissue. This TCR was sampled from a woman between 65 and 79 years old with non-small cell lung cancer. The CDR3 here is CASSSGLSDETQYF. CDR3 DNA sequence: TGTGCCAGCAGCTCCGGACTATCGGATGAGACCCAGTACTTC. Using reference TRBV11-2 and TRBJ2-5 for the parts outside the CDR3, the full variable domain is EAGVAQSPRYKIIEKRQSVAFWCNPISGHATLYWYQQILGQGPKLLIQFQNNGVVDDSQLPKDRFSAERLKGVDSTLKIQPAKLEDSAVYLCASSSGLSDETQYFGPGTRLLVL.